These 4 T cell receptor beta chains came from one sample sequenced in a study of graft-versus-host responses after intestinal transplantation. No antigen has been assigned to these receptors. Here immunoSEQ multiplex PCR was the method, and the copy in TCRdb shows in-frame clones only, minus some. The data hold tens of thousands of clones, with approximately 93% observed a single time. Sequenced here: unstimulated CD4+ T cells sorted from spleen or lymph node cells, sampled before transplant. The origin of the receptors is a human donor who was the organ donor for an intestinal transplant.

The genes are TRBV6-1 and TRBJ1-2; D is undetermined. V lost 4 bases to trimming and J lost 4 bases, with 22 bases between them. The CDR3 extends over 17 amino acids. CDR1 is MNHNS, CDR2 SASEGT, per germline. In DNA, the CDR3 is TGTGCCAGCAGTGGGGCGTCAAGTGGGAGAAAGACCTATGGCTACACCTTC. It translates to CASSGASSGRKTYGYTF.

The V gene is TRBV7-2, the J gene TRBJ2-7; 8 bases are a match to TRBD2. This CDR3 has 14 amino acids. With V trimmed by 2 bases and J by 6 bases, 6 bases remained unmatched. Germline CDR1 reads SGHTA; CDR2 reads FQGNSA. CDR3 coding DNA: TGTGCCAGCAGCTTACTCGGGGGGGCGACCGAGCAGTACTTC. This translates into CASSLLGGATEQYF.

The V and J genes are TRBV10-1 and TRBJ1-1; the D is unclear. CDR1 and CDR2 (germline): WNHNN, SYGVQD (reference sequence). V lost 2 bases, J lost 5 bases, and 9 bases lay in between. The CDR3 loop spans 13 amino acids. DNA for the CDR3: TGCGCCAGCAGTGAGCGGGCTGGGACTGAAGCTTTCTTT. As protein: CASSERAGTEAFF.

Only one count was recorded for this clone. The V call is TRBV28, the J call TRBJ1-1; TRBD1 matches 10 bases. The CDR3 runs to 17 residues. Unmatched junction bases numbered 11, after V lost 2 bases and J lost 5 bases. Germline CDR1 and CDR2: MDHEN and SYDVKM. The CDR3: CASSLIFDRGRRTEAFF. The CDR3 DNA follows: TGTGCCAGCAGTTTAATTTTTGACAGGGGGCGAAGGACTGAAGCTTTCTTT.